Below are 22 T cell receptor beta chains sequenced from a single sample in a study of cytomegalovirus exposure and HLA in healthy donors. Libraries were prepared by immunoSEQ multiplex PCR; TCRdb keeps only in-frame clonotypes and omits some of them. The sample includes 150,000 to 250,000 clones, around 80% seen only once; the top ten take roughly an eighth. Sequences were obtained from PBMCs. These TCRs come from a woman aged 25 to 45 in good health and CMV-seropositive.

The chain combines TRBV10-3 with TRBJ1-2; D is unresolved. V lost 0 bases to trimming and J lost 3 bases, with 8 bases between them. The CDR3 length is 14 residues. The germline V gene has CDR1 ENHRY and CDR2 SYGVKD. The CDR3 DNA follows: TGTGCCATCAGTGAGTCGTCAGCGCACTATGGCTACACCTTC. This encodes CAISESSAHYGYTF.

The V call is TRBV6-5, the J call TRBJ1-1; 8 bases are shared with TRBD1. Looked up from germline, CDR1 is MNHEY and CDR2 is SVGAGI. This CDR3 is built from 13 residues. Trimming cost V 7 bases and J 4 bases; bases outside gene matches: 5. The CDR3 coding sequence is TGTGCCAGCACCGACAGGGGATCCACTGAAGCTTTCTTT. It codes for CASTDRGSTEAFF.

V and J are TRBV7-9 and TRBJ2-3, with TRBD2 matching over 10 bases. Trimming took 5 bases from V and 3 from J; bases not matched to a gene: 5. Germline CDR1 SEHNR, CDR2 FQNEAQ (reference sequence). The CDR3 covers 15 residues. The CDR3 sequence: CASSPGLARTDTQYF. CDR3 nucleotide sequence: TGTGCCAGCAGCCCGGGACTAGCGAGAACAGATACGCAGTATTTT.

The chain employs TRBV5-6 and TRBJ2-3; no clear D gene. V was trimmed by 5 bases and J by 14 bases, leaving 18 bases between them. Germline V gene data show CDR1 as SGHDT and CDR2 as YYEEEE. CDR3 length: 12 amino acids. The CDR3: CASSSAQSPPYF. CDR3 nucleotides: TGTGCCAGCAGTTCAGCACAGAGTCCACCGTATTTT.

CDR3 sequence: CASSLAYRSGYTEAFF. CDR3 bases: TGCGCCAGCAGCTTGGCCTACCGGTCAGGTTATACTGAAGCTTTCTTT. V usage is TRBV5-1 and J usage is TRBJ1-1; D not resolved. The CDR3 loop spans 16 amino acids. From germline, CDR1 is SGHRS and CDR2 YFSETQ. The V and J ends lost 0 bases and 5 bases respectively, with 17 bases between them.

The CDR3: CASSLTGIEKLFF. CDR3 sequence (DNA): TGTGCCAGCAGCTTAACAGGAATTGAAAAACTGTTTTTT. The genes are TRBV5-8 and TRBJ1-4; D may be TRBD1 (5 bases). The germline V and J ends were trimmed by 2 bases and 7 bases, with 9 bases remaining between them. CDR1 and CDR2 (germline): SGHTS, YDEGEE. This CDR3 contains 13 residues. Complete variable domain (other parts from reference TRBV5-8 and TRBJ1-4): EAGVTQSPTHLIKTRGQQATLRCSPISGHTSVYWYQQALGLGLQFLLWYDEGEERNRGNFPPRFSGRQFPNYSSELNVNALELEDSALYLCASSLTGIEKLFFGSGTQLSVL.

This clone has a handful of counts. The J gene is TRBJ2-3, the V gene TRBV18, with D uncertain. V was shortened by 2 bases and J by 5 bases, with 8 bases between the two germline ends. The CDR3 is made up of 13 amino acids. Germline assignment: CDR1 KGHSH and CDR2 LQKENI. As DNA, the CDR3 is TGTGCCAGCTCACCATCCGAGGTAGATACGCAGTATTTT. It encodes CASSPSEVDTQYF.

V gene TRBV6-5 combines with J gene TRBJ1-2, with TRBD1 matching 11 bases. The CDR3 length is 13 residues. The V gene end was trimmed by 4 bases and the J gene end by 8 bases; junction bases not matched to a gene: 3. The V gene's germline CDR1 is MNHEY and CDR2 SVGAGI. CDR3 amino acids: CASSLDRGRGYTF. The CDR3 DNA reads as TGTGCCAGCAGTTTGGACAGGGGGCGCGGCTACACCTTC.

V and J are TRBV6-5 and TRBJ2-7, with D possibly being TRBD2 (5 bases). Trimming left V 2 bases short and J 3 bases short, with 11 bases between. Germline-derived CDR1 and CDR2 are MNHEY and SVGAGI. The CDR3 sequence is 14 residues long. The CDR3 nucleotides are TGTGCCAGCAGTTACCGAGGGAGAGGCTACGAGCAGTACTTC. Translated, it gives CASSYRGRGYEQYF.

The chain carries TRBV29-1 and TRBJ1-2, with no clear D. This CDR3 has 16 residues. From germline, CDR1 is SQVTM and CDR2 ANQGSEA. The germline V and J ends were trimmed by 3 bases and 5 bases, with 22 bases remaining between them. The CDR3 nucleotides are TGCAGCGTTGATAGGGCAGGCCTAGCCAACCTATATGGCTACACCTTC. It is translated as CSVDRAGLANLYGYTF.

The J gene is TRBJ1-2, the V gene TRBV28; D ambiguous. V was clipped by 5 bases and J by 8 bases, with 9 bases between them. The CDR3 has 11 amino acids. The germline V gene encodes CDR1 MDHEN and CDR2 SYDVKM. The CDR3 sequence: CASSRDLGYTF. CDR3 nucleotides: TGTGCCAGCAGTCGGGATTTAGGCTACACCTTC.

V gene TRBV6-5 combines with J gene TRBJ1-1; 9 nucleotides line up with TRBD1. This CDR3 contains 11 residues. After removal of 5 bases from V and 11 bases from J, the junction contained 3 bases not matched to a gene. Germline V gene sequence: CDR1 MNHEY, CDR2 SVGAGI. In nucleotides, the CDR3 is TGTGCCAGCAGTCGACAGGGGGACGCTTTCTTT. Its protein is CASSRQGDAFF.

The chain joins TRBV6-1 to TRBJ2-2; D is perhaps TRBD1 (6 bases). The CDR3 runs to 15 residues. Germline V gene sequence: CDR1 MNHNS, CDR2 SASEGT. V lost 6 bases, J lost 2 bases, and 13 bases lay in between. As DNA, the CDR3 is TGTGCCAGCAGCGTTCCGGGACATAACACCGGGGAGCTGTTTTTT. This sequence encodes CASSVPGHNTGELFF.

The DNA of the CDR3 is TGTGCCAGCAGCTTGGGAGGGGGAGACAATGAGCAGTTCTTC. It specifies CASSLGGGDNEQFF. V usage is TRBV5-6 and J usage is TRBJ2-1, with a weak D call TRBD1 (6 bases). This CDR3 is 14 amino acids long. CDR1 SGHDT and CDR2 YYEEEE come from the germline V gene. Trimming took off 0 bases at V and 5 bases at J, with 9 bases between the two ends.

The chain has TRBV6-5 and TRBJ1-2; 8 positions agree with TRBD1. Trimming took 6 bases from V and 6 from J; bases not matched to a gene: 3. Germline V gene sequence: CDR1 MNHEY, CDR2 SVGAGI. The CDR3 covers 12 residues. For the CDR3, the DNA is TGTGCCAGCAGCCGGACAGGGCATGGCTACACCTTC. The encoded protein is CASSRTGHGYTF.

This sequence joins TRBV6-6 and TRBJ2-6; tentative D call: TRBD1 (5 bases). V was shortened by 6 bases and J by 0 bases, with 12 bases between the two germline ends. There are 16 residues in the CDR3. Germline V gene sequence: CDR1 MNHNY, CDR2 SVGAGI (reference sequence). CDR3 bases: TGTGCCAGCAGCCTGGGGCGGACCTCTGGGGCCAACGTCCTGACTTTC. Translated, it gives CASSLGRTSGANVLTF.

This chain uses TRBV29-1 with TRBJ2-7; weak D call: TRBD1 (6 bases). Trimming cost V 6 bases and J 4 bases, with 13 bases left between them. Germline V gene sequence: CDR1 SQVTM, CDR2 ANQGSEA. The CDR3 spans 12 residues. The CDR3 loop reads CSVNQGPYEQYF. As DNA, the CDR3 is TGCAGCGTCAACCAGGGGCCTTACGAGCAGTACTTC.

This chain connects TRBV6-1 to TRBJ2-5; a possible D gene is TRBD2 (7 bases). Germline CDR1 reads MNHNS; CDR2 reads SASEGT. Trimming cost V 7 bases and J 7 bases, with 19 bases left between them. The CDR3 loop spans 14 amino acids. The CDR3 region is CASKVGGREATQYF. CDR3 nucleotides: TGTGCCAGCAAGGTCGGGGGGCGCGAGGCGACCCAGTACTTC.

The rearrangement links TRBV5-1 to TRBJ2-3, with 8 positions matching TRBD2. V lost 1 base to trimming and J lost 3 bases; unmatched junction nucleotides: 4. CDR1 SGHRS and CDR2 YFSETQ come from the germline V gene. This CDR3 has 15 amino acids. The CDR3: CASSLTAGVTDTQYF. The DNA for the CDR3 is TGCGCCAGCAGCTTGACAGCGGGAGTGACAGATACGCAGTATTTT.

J is TRBJ2-7 and V is TRBV30; D possibly corresponds to TRBD2 (6 bases). The germline gives CDR1 GTSNPN, CDR2 SVGIG (reference sequence). This CDR3 contains 14 residues. Trimming took 2 bases from V and 2 from J, leaving 13 bases between them. The CDR3 DNA follows: TGTGCCTGGAGTTTTGGCGGCGGGACCTACGAGCAGTACTTC. Residues: CAWSFGGGTYEQYF.

The V call is TRBV5-1, the J call TRBJ1-1; TRBD1 agrees at 7 bases. CDR3 length equals 15 residues. CDR1 is SGHRS and CDR2 is YFSETQ in the germline V gene. V lost 6 bases to trimming and J lost 3 bases; unmatched junction nucleotides: 11. Here the CDR3 reads CASTERQGSDTEAFF. The CDR3 DNA sequence: TGCGCCAGCACCGAGCGACAGGGTTCCGACACTGAAGCTTTCTTT.

The rearrangement uses TRBV6-6 and TRBJ1-4; D is undetermined. This CDR3 has 12 residues. V was clipped by 9 bases and J by 8 bases, with 13 bases between them. Germline CDR1 is MNHNY and CDR2 is SVGAGI (reference sequence). DNA of the CDR3: TGTGCCAGTGCCGCTTCACGGGAAAAACTGTTTTTT. Protein: CASAASREKLFF.